This TCR beta chain was sequenced for a study of T cell repertoires and HLA-DP antigens (dated by TCRdb to between 2018 and 2020). General notes on the study: An in vitro model of CD4+ T cell alloreactivity against allogeneic HLA-DP presented by transduced HeLa cells was used in the study. The three donors were two male and one female, with ages ranging from the 18-to-29 to the 60-to-69 age band. The two alloantigens modelled structurally similar versus dissimilar alloantigens, differing from self at one and 9 to 11 peptide-binding groove amino acids, respectively. The average DNA input was roughly 220 ng for sorted CD137+CD4+ samples versus 900 to 1,500 ng for pre-culture CD4+ samples. Results the study describes overall, beyond this receptor: Clones undetected before culture had an average cumulative frequency of about 35% against one allele versus approximately 54% against the other. Sorted CD137+ cells showed similar clonality against both alloantigens, at approximately 0.4, which was much higher than the 0.03 to 0.04 seen in pre-culture samples. Naive and memory CD4+ repertoires were not analysed separately. Limitations were identified as the inclusion of only three donors, the use of a non-physiological HeLa antigen-presenting system, and the use of total CD4+ responder cells.

Reading the germline V gene gives CDR1 SNHLY and CDR2 FYNNEI. The V end loses 7 bases and the J end loses 0 bases, and a stretch of 9 bases separates them. The CDR3 runs 14 amino acids, cysteine and phenylalanine included. Of all the DNA, just the CDR3 is kept, 42 bases in frame from base 1. Magnetic bead negative selection was used to isolate untouched CD4+ T cells from Ficoll-separated PBMC, with an average purity of almost 98%. Untouched CD4+ T cells were isolated with magnetic beads from Ficoll-separated PBMC, and a purity of approximately 98% was reached with negligible CD8+ contamination. Peripheral blood mononuclear cells were supplied by the buffy coats of a few healthy blood donors, who served as the study donors. Each of the three donors was CMV seronegative. Genomic DNA was extracted with the DNeasy Blood & Tissue Kit. Genomic DNA from sorted CD137+CD4+ cells and from pre-culture CD4+ baseline samples of each subject was subjected to TCRB sequencing.

TCRB CDR3 regions were amplified with the immunoSEQ multiplex PCR using forward primers for 54 TRBV segments and reverse primers for 13 TRBJ segments. Pre-culture CD4+ samples were sequenced at deep resolution with a target of about 220,000 T cell genomes. Sequencing of amplicons was performed on an Illumina HiSeq System, and 87 bp reads covering the CDR3 were generated. Per the original workflow: Correction for PCR and sequencing errors was applied to reads, and CDR3 regions were defined through alignment to IMGT reference sequences. Synthetic template pools were used to estimate template counts and unique rearrangement counts. Clonality was calculated as 1 minus Pielou's evenness. Richness was estimated with the Daley-Smith estimator. Repertoire overlap was measured with Morisita's index. Clones present in cultured samples but not detected in the pre-culture repertoire of the same donor were defined as low-abundance clones. TCRdb limited this immuneACCESS table to in-frame rearrangements with V and J called. A share of clones is missing; checked studies link under half to unresolved V genes, and the rest is unexplained. The V and J calls and clone size come from that table; D and trimming were worked out from the DNA. Present in this sample are around 110,000 clones, over 90% of which were seen just once. The top ten constitute under 0.35% of the sample.

Details on this clone: Which antigen it targets is not known. The input lacks base qualities; no much larger clone sits a single base away.

The source of this sequence is a young woman in good health and CMV-seronegative. This sequence uses TRBV2 and TRBJ1-4; the D gene cannot be named for sure. Sequenced: CD4+ T cells from PBMCs. The CDR3 protein: CASMMTATNEKLFF. The DNA sequence follows: TGTGCCAGCATGATGACTGCAACTAATGAAAAACTGTTTTTT. Here the CDR3 is joined to the reference TRBV2 and TRBJ1-4 genes, and the full variable domain is: EPEVTQTPSHQVTQMGQEVILRCVPISNHLYFYWYRQILGQKVEFLVSFYNNEISEKSEIFDDQFSVERPDGSNFTLKIRSTKLEDSAMYFCASMMTATNEKLFFGSGTQLSVL.